This TCR beta chain was found in a study of T cell responses to AZD1222 COVID-19 vaccine. CDR1 and CDR2 (germline): SGHTA, FQGNSA. V lost 3 bases and J lost 2, with 10 bases in between. CDR3 size: 14 residues. Repertoires were generated with immunoSEQ multiplex PCR, while TCRdb's copy carries only in-frame clones and drops some. Of about 150,000 clones listed, 85% to 95% are singletons. This TCR was sampled from an adult in good health. V is TRBV7-2 and J is TRBJ1-2; D might be TRBD1 (5 bases). Sequencing used peripheral blood, obtained on day 0 of AZD1222 vaccination. The CDR3 region is CASSFGTLNYGYTF. DNA for the CDR3: TGTGCCAGCAGCTTTGGGACTCTGAACTATGGCTACACCTTC.